Below, one TCR beta chain is given with its context. These data belong to a study of technical replicates of blood from several donors. Trimming removed 1 base from V and 0 bases from J, with 9 bases in between. Germline lookup yields CDR1 SNHLY and CDR2 FYNNEI. The CDR3 contains 15 residues. Assay used: immunoSEQ multiplex PCR; TCRdb lists only in-frame clones, some missing. The table lists about 66,000 clones, 88% of them singletons. The sample was PBMCs. The sequence derives from a human donor in good health. Some clones in this sample may be carry-over from other donors' samples. The chain recombines TRBV2 with TRBJ1-1; D unclear. This chain's CDR3 is CASSEVGRLNTEAFF. CDR3 in DNA: TGTGCCAGCAGTGAAGTTGGCCGCTTGAACACTGAAGCTTTCTTT.